The next 7 T cell receptor beta chains were all read from a single sample in a study of blood T cell repertoires in COVID-19. TCRdb keeps only in-frame clones here, not all; method: immunoSEQ multiplex PCR. The sample lists tens of thousands of clones; around 83% were seen once. Material: peripheral blood. These receptors all stem from a young man with COVID-19, enrolled during active disease.

V is TRBV5-8 and J is TRBJ1-1; maybe TRBD1 (5 bases). Trimming took off 5 bases at V and 0 bases at J, with 11 bases between the two ends. The CDR3 covers 14 residues. Germline V CDR1 and CDR2: SGHTS, YDEGEE. In nucleotides, the CDR3 is TGTGCCAGCAGGGTCGACAGACTGAACACTGAAGCTTTCTTT. Protein product: CASRVDRLNTEAFF.

The V and J genes are TRBV10-3 and TRBJ2-1, with D maybe TRBD2 (5 bases). V was shortened by 8 bases and J by 6 bases, with 20 bases between the two germline ends. The length of the CDR3 is 15 residues. CDR1 ENHRY and CDR2 SYGVKD come from the germline V gene. The CDR3 bases are TGTGCCATCGTCTCTGCGAGCGGAACCATCAATGAGCAGTTCTTC. Its translation: CAIVSASGTINEQFF.

The chain is built from TRBV4-3 and TRBJ2-1, with TRBD2 identical over 8 bases. The CDR3 length is 20 residues. With 4 bases clipped from V and 6 bases from J, the junction kept 23 bases outside the gene matches. Looked up from germline, CDR1 is LGHNA and CDR2 is YSLEER. The CDR3 here is CASSRRLARGNIGTGNEQFF. Here the CDR3 DNA reads TGCGCCAGCAGCCGCAGACTAGCGCGGGGGAACATCGGGACGGGCAATGAGCAGTTCTTC.

V is TRBV7-8 and J is TRBJ1-2; perhaps TRBD1 as D (5 bases). Germline V lookup: CDR1 SGHVS, CDR2 FQNEAQ. This CDR3 is 14 amino acids long. The V end lost 1 base, the J end lost 8 bases, and 14 bases lay between the germline ends. The CDR3 is CASSLGGGLGGYTF. CDR3 DNA sequence: TGTGCCAGCAGCTTAGGTGGGGGACTGGGCGGCTACACCTTC. The full variable domain, rest sourced from reference TRBV7-8 and TRBJ1-2, is GAGVSQSPRYKVAKRGQDVALRCDPISGHVSLFWYQQALGQGPEFLTYFQNEAQLDKSGLPSDRFFAERPEGSVSTLKIQRTQQEDSAVYLCASSLGGGLGGYTFGSGTRLTVV.

The chain is built from TRBV4-1 and TRBJ2-7; D call uncertain. Trimming shortened V by 2 bases and J by 7 bases, and 18 bases separated the two germline ends. The CDR3 contains 15 residues. Germline-derived CDR1 and CDR2 are MGHRA and YSYEKL. The CDR3 nucleotides are TGCGCCAGCAGCCAAAAGCCGTCCGCTATAGAGGAGCAGTACTTC. Its protein product is CASSQKPSAIEEQYF.

V usage is TRBV2 and J usage is TRBJ1-2, with a possible D match to TRBD1 (6 bases). The ends were cut back, 4 bases at V and 2 bases at J, with 17 bases in the middle. Germline CDR1 and CDR2: SNHLY and FYNNEI. CDR3 length: 16 residues. CDR3 sequence (DNA): TGTGCCAGCAGTGGGGCCTGGGGGGGGACAAACTATGGCTACACCTTC. Translation: CASSGAWGGTNYGYTF. Using reference TRBV2 and TRBJ1-2 for the parts outside the CDR3, the full variable domain is EPEVTQTPSHQVTQMGQEVILRCVPISNHLYFYWYRQILGQKVEFLVSFYNNEISEKSEIFDDQFSVERPDGSNFTLKIRSTKLEDSAMYFCASSGAWGGTNYGYTFGSGTRLTVV.

The chain has TRBV3-1 (or the pseudogene TRBV3-2) and TRBJ2-7; 10 bases match TRBD2. The CDR3 covers 14 residues. Trimming at V came to 4 bases and at J to 5 bases, leaving 5 bases not matched to a gene. CDR1 is LGHDT, CDR2 YNNKEL, per germline (reference sequence). For the CDR3, the DNA is TGTGCCAGCAGCCGGGCTAGCGGGAGAAACGAGCAGTACTTC. Translated: CASSRASGRNEQYF.